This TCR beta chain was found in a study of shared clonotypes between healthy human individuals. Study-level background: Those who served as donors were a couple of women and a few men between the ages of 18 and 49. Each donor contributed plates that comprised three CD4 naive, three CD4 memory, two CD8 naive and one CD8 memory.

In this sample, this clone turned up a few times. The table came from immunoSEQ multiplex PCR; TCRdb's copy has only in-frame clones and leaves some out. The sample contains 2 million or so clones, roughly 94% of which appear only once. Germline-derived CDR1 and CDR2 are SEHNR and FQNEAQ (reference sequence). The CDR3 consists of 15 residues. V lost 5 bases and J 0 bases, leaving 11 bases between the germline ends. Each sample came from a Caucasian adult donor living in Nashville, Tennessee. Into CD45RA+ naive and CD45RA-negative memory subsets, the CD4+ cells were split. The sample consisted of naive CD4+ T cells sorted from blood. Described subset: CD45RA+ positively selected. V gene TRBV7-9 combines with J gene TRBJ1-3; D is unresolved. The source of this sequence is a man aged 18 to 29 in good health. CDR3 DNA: TGTGCCAGCAGCCCATACAGAGACTCTGGAAACACCATATATTTT. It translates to CASSPYRDSGNTIYF.